These 18 T cell receptor beta chains were all obtained from the same sample, sequenced in a study of human T cells and chemical hapten exposure (dated by TCRdb to the early 2020s). The library was produced with RACE. Sequencing relied on a NextSeq 500. In TCRdb, the public reads were trimmed at Q25 with fastp and aligned with MiXCR, with productive beta chains retained. Records with the same CDR3 protein are collapsed into one entry carrying the most frequent genes and DNA. The sample contains 380,000 or so distinct CDR3 sequences, approximately 5.1% of them found a single time. Clones ranked in the top ten supply under 2.5% of the sample. Taken with the paper, the label for time point translates to: patch test 1, 2 weeks after DPC sensitization. Reading the label with the study, this specimen's treatment or condition is: therapeutic diphenylcyclopropenone sensitization with weekly scalp DPC. Sequencing used whole blood, obtained in connection with sensitization to the hapten diphenylcyclopropenone (DPC). These receptors were collected from a woman aged 45-59 years with alopecia areata. Some clones in this sample may be carry-over from other donors' samples.

This clonotype appeared a few times. The gene calls are TRBV4-3 and TRBJ2-1; D is undetermined. V lost 0 bases to trimming and J lost 9 bases, with 12 bases between them. There are 14 residues in the CDR3. Germline loops: CDR1 LGHNA, CDR2 YSLEER. CDR3 DNA sequence: TGCGCCAGCAGCCAAGATAGCCTTACCGGTGAGCAGTTCTTC. It yields the protein CASSQDSLTGEQFF.

This chain joins TRBV27 and TRBJ1-6, with unresolved D. Germline-derived CDR1 and CDR2 are MNHEY and SMNVEV (reference sequence). The CDR3 spans 14 residues. Trimming took off 8 bases at V and 10 bases at J, with 18 bases between the two ends. The chain's CDR3 is CASSSGVVWSPLHF. Here the CDR3 DNA reads TGTGCCAGCTCCTCCGGGGTAGTATGGTCACCCCTCCACTTT.

The V call is TRBV20-1, the J call TRBJ2-3; 7 bases line up with TRBD2. This CDR3 is built from 14 residues. Looked up from germline, CDR1 is DFQATT and CDR2 is SNEGSKA (reference sequence). The trim removed 1 base at V and 1 base at J, leaving 2 bases unmatched. In nucleotides, the CDR3 is TGCAGTGCTAGAGTCGCGGGGGGCACAGATACGCAGTATTTT. Translated: CSARVAGGTDTQYF.

In this sample, this clonotype turned up many times. The chain carries TRBV18 and TRBJ2-5; D call uncertain. V lost 6 bases to trimming and J lost 3 bases, with 5 bases between them. In germline, CDR1 is KGHSH, CDR2 LQKENI. The CDR3 has 11 residues. The CDR3, as DNA: TGTGCCAGCTCCCGGAAAGAGACCCAGTACTTC. This gives the protein CASSRKETQYF.

In its sample, this clonotype was seen many times. This CDR3 reads CASSLRTARSPLHF. For the CDR3, the DNA is TGTGCCAGCAGTTTACGGACAGCTAGATCACCCCTCCACTTT. The chain links TRBV12-3 or TRBV12-4 to TRBJ1-6, with TRBD1 as a possible D gene (6 bases). This CDR3 has 14 residues. V was trimmed by 2 bases and J by 10 bases, leaving 12 bases between them.

This clonotype was counted between two and nine times. The chain combines TRBV6-1 with TRBJ1-2; 9 bases are a match to TRBD1. The V and J ends lost 3 bases and 4 bases, in that order; junction bases with no gene match: 6. CDR3 length: 15 amino acids. Germline CDR1 is MNHNS and CDR2 is SASEGT. The CDR3 is CASSEGQTGGYGYTF. As DNA, the CDR3 is TGTGCCAGCAGTGAGGGGCAGACAGGGGGCTATGGCTACACCTTC.

The chain carries TRBV30 and TRBJ1-1; tentative D call: TRBD1 (5 bases). Between the trimmed V and J ends, which lost 0 bases and 3 bases, there was a span of 8 bases. The CDR3 is 13 residues long. CDR1 GTSNPN and CDR2 SVGIG come from the germline V gene (reference sequence). The CDR3 loop is CAWSVRGYTEAFF. For the CDR3, the DNA is TGTGCCTGGAGTGTACGGGGGTACACTGAAGCTTTCTTT. The full variable domain, its missing parts supplied by reference TRBV30 and TRBJ1-1, is SQTIHQWPATLVQPVGSPLSLECTVEGTSNPNLYWYRQAAGRGLQLLFYSVGIGQISSEVPQNLSASRPQDRQFILSSKKLLLSDSGFYLCAWSVRGYTEAFFGQGTRLTVV.

This clonotype was counted ten times or more. This chain connects TRBV9 to TRBJ2-5, with a weak D call TRBD2 (5 bases). Germline V gene sequence: CDR1 SGDLS, CDR2 YYNGEE. The CDR3 length is 15 residues. V lost 0 bases and J lost 1, with 10 bases in between. CDR3 bases: TGTGCCAGCAGCGTAGATAGCGACGTCCAAGAGACCCAGTACTTC. This encodes CASSVDSDVQETQYF.

This clonotype was counted at least ten times. The J gene is TRBJ2-3, the V gene TRBV12-3 or TRBV12-4; TRBD1 agrees at 12 bases. J gave up 8 bases and V 7 bases, and 10 bases lay outside the gene matches. The CDR3 runs 15 residues. CDR3 in amino acids: CASTSPGQGAFTQYF. For the CDR3, the DNA is TGTGCCAGCACCTCTCCGGGACAGGGGGCGTTTACGCAGTATTTT.

This clonotype was detected a few times. The chain links TRBV7-8 to TRBJ2-7; TRBD2 matches at 10 bases. The ends lost 5 bases at V and 4 bases at J; junction bases unmatched: 8. CDR3 size: 15 residues. Germline CDR1 and CDR2: SGHVS and FQNEAQ. As DNA, the CDR3 is TGTGCCAGCAGCCTCTACTCTAGCGGGGGTTACGAGCAGTACTTC. Translating gives CASSLYSSGGYEQYF.

The chain employs TRBV20-1 and TRBJ2-3, with 7 bases identical to TRBD2. Per the germline V gene, CDR1 is DFQATT and CDR2 is SNEGSKA (reference sequence). The J segment lost 4 bases and the V segment lost 0 bases, leaving 4 bases of the junction unmatched. The CDR3 is 14 amino acids. This CDR3 reads CSAREERGPDTQYF. CDR3 nucleotides: TGCAGTGCTAGAGAGGAGCGGGGCCCAGATACGCAGTATTTT.

CDR3 coding DNA: TGTGCCAGCAGCTTGGGGCTAGCGGGATTGGATGAGCAGTTCTTC. Translation: CASSLGLAGLDEQFF. V is TRBV5-6 and J is TRBJ2-1, with TRBD2 matching over 9 bases. V was clipped by 0 bases and J by 8 bases; unmatched bases: 6. Germline V lookup: CDR1 SGHDT, CDR2 YYEEEE. The CDR3 has 15 amino acids.

There are many counts of this clonotype. This sequence joins TRBV6-1 and TRBJ2-1, with unresolved D. V lost 1 base and J lost 10, with 23 bases in between. The CDR3 loop spans 17 amino acids. Per germline, CDR1 MNHNS and CDR2 SASEGT. In nucleotides, the CDR3 is TGTGCCAGCAGTGAAGTAGTAACTTCCCATTCCTTTTTGGAGCAGTTCTTC. This sequence encodes CASSEVVTSHSFLEQFF.

This clonotype was recorded many times. The chain is built from TRBV12-3 or TRBV12-4 and TRBJ2-1; 11 bases line up with TRBD1. This CDR3 is 16 amino acids long. The V segment lost 5 bases and the J segment 7 bases; nucleotides outside the gene matches: 10. In DNA, the CDR3 is TGTGCCAGCAGTCCTCGGACAGGGGGCCGGGATAATGAGCAGTTCTTC. Translation: CASSPRTGGRDNEQFF.

This clonotype was detected ten times or more. The V and J genes are TRBV9 and TRBJ2-1; a weak D match, TRBD2 (6 bases). Germline CDR1 SGDLS, CDR2 YYNGEE. The CDR3 has 13 amino acids. V lost 4 bases and J 5 bases, leaving 10 bases between the germline ends. In DNA form, the CDR3 reads TGTGCCAGCAGCCCGGGACTCCACAATGAGCAGTTCTTC. Its protein is CASSPGLHNEQFF.

This clonotype has at least ten counts. The chain uses TRBV28 and TRBJ1-2; no reliable D call. The length of the CDR3 is 13 residues. Between the trimmed V and J ends, which lost 2 bases and 4 bases, there was a span of 8 bases. Germline CDR1 and CDR2: MDHEN and SYDVKM. The CDR3 reads CASSLGGPYGYTF. The DNA for the CDR3 is TGTGCCAGCAGTTTAGGAGGGCCCTATGGCTACACCTTC.

A word on this clonotype: This may stem from a read error, because a much larger clone lies one nucleotide away. The chain combines TRBV20-1 with TRBJ2-7; 10 positions match TRBD2. Germline CDR1 is DFQATT and CDR2 is SNEGSKA (reference sequence). CDR3 length: 14 residues. CDR3 bases: TGCAGTGCTAGAGAAAGCGGGAGGGCCCGGGAGCAGCACTTC. Amino acids: CSARESGRAREQHF.

This clonotype has only a few counts. The chain links TRBV12-3 or TRBV12-4 to TRBJ2-1, with TRBD1 matching 9 bases. The CDR3 runs to 14 residues. J lost 5 bases, V lost 4 bases, and 3 bases had no gene match. Written as DNA, the CDR3 is TGTGCCAGCAGTTCGACAGGGGGAAACAATGAGCAGTTCTTC. Translation gives CASSSTGGNNEQFF.